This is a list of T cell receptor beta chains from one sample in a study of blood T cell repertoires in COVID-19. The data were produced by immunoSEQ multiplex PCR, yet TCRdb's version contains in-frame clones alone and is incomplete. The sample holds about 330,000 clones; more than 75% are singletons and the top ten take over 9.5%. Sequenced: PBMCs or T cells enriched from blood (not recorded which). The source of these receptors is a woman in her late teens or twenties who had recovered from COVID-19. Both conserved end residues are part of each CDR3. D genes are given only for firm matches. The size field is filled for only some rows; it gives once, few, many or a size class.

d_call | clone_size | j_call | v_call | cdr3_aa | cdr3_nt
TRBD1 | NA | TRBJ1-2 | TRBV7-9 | CASSLAGQGVFNTF | TGTGCCAGCAGCTTAGCGGGACAGGGGGTTTTCAACACCTTC
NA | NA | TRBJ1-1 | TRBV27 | CASSSGHYEAFF | TGTGCCAGCAGTTCCGGACATTACGAAGCTTTCTTT
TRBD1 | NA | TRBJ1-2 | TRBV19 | CASNQGQGYGYTF | TGTGCCAGTAATCAGGGACAGGGGTATGGCTACACCTTC
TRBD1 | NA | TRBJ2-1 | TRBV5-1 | CASSSQGAPGDNEQFF | TGCGCCAGCAGCTCACAGGGGGCGCCCGGCGACAATGAGCAGTTCTTC
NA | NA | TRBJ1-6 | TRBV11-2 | CASSPRGSTWYNSPLHF | TGTGCCAGCAGCCCCCGGGGTTCAACCTGGTATAATTCACCCCTCCACTTT
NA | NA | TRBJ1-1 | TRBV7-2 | CASSFDTVNTEAFF | TGTGCCAGCAGCTTTGACACCGTGAACACTGAAGCTTTCTTT
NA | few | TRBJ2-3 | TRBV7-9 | CASSLGWRYSYSSTDTQYF | TGTGCCAGCAGCTTAGGCTGGCGGTACTCTTACTCTAGCACAGATACGCAGTATTTT
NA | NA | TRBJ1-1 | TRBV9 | CASSVRGANTEAFF | TGTGCCAGCAGCGTCAGGGGTGCGAACACTGAAGCTTTCTTT
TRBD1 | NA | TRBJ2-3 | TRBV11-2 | CASSPQGAGGTQYF | TGTGCCAGCAGCCCTCAGGGGGCCGGAGGTACGCAGTATTTT
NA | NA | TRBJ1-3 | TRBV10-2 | CASREDSRAGNTIYF | TGCGCCAGCCGGGAAGACTCAAGGGCCGGAAACACCATATATTTT
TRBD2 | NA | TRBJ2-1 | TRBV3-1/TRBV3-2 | CASSYGTSGIEQFF | TGTGCCAGCAGCTACGGGACTAGCGGGATCGAGCAGTTCTTC
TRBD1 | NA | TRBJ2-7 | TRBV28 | CASSLGTGLTYEQYF | TGTGCCAGCAGTTTAGGGACAGGTCTTACCTACGAGCAGTACTTC
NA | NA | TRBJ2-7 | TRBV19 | CASSAGPSYEQYF | TGTGCCAGTAGTGCGGGACCCTCCTACGAGCAGTACTTC
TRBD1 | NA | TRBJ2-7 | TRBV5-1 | CASSFRDREYEQYF | TGCGCCAGCAGCTTTAGGGACAGGGAGTATGAGCAGTACTTC
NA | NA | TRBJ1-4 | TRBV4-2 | CASSQVTGYEGEDEKLFF | TGTGCCAGCAGCCAAGTGACGGGATATGAGGGCGAGGATGAAAAACTGTTTTTT
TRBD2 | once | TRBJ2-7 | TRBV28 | CASRGRGWVSAYEQYF | TGTGCCAGCAGGGGGAGGGGATGGGTTTCAGCCTACGAGCAGTACTTC
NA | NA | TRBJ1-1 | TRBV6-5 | CASSYDIRGRAEAFF | TGTGCCAGCAGTTACGACATTAGGGGTCGCGCTGAAGCTTTCTTT
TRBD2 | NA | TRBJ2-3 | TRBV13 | CASSLGLAADTQYF | TGTGCCAGCAGCTTGGGACTAGCAGCAGATACGCAGTATTTT
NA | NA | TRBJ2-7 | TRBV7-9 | CASSLEDSSYEQYF | TGTGCCAGCAGCTTAGAGGACTCTTCCTACGAGCAGTACTTC
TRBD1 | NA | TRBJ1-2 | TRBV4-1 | CASSQDPGQGNYGYTF | TGCGCCAGCAGCCAAGACCCCGGACAGGGCAACTATGGCTACACCTTC
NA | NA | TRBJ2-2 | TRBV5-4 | CASRRDSALGTGELFF | TGTGCCAGCAGGAGGGATAGCGCCTTGGGTACCGGGGAGCTGTTTTTT
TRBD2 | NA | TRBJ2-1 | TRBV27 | CASSVAGMYYNEQFF | TGTGCCAGCAGTGTAGCGGGAATGTACTACAATGAGCAGTTCTTC
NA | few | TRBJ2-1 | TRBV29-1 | CSVIHRVSSYNEQFF | TGCAGCGTGATCCACAGGGTGAGCTCCTACAATGAGCAGTTCTTC
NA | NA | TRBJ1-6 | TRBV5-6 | CASTSRRALESPLHF | TGTGCCAGCACCTCACGGCGGGCCCTGGAATCACCCCTCCACTTT
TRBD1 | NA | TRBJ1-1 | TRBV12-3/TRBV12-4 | CASSLTGGDWAFF | TGTGCCAGCAGTTTGACAGGGGGCGACTGGGCTTTCTTT
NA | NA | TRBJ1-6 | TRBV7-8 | CASSLISDSPLHF | TGTGCCAGCAGCCTAATTTCAGATTCACCCCTCCACTTT
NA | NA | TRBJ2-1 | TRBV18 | CASSLNRGGGNEQFF | TGTGCCAGCTCACTGAATCGGGGAGGAGGCAATGAGCAGTTCTTC
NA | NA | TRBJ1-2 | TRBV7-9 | CASSLGQGNGYTF | TGTGCCAGCAGCTTAGGGCAGGGAAATGGCTACACCTTC
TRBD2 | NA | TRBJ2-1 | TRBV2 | CASRAPGREGQFF | TGTGCCAGCAGGGCGCCGGGACGGGAGGGCCAATTCTTC
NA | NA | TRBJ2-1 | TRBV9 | CASSVDSWTYNEQFF | TGTGCCAGCAGCGTAGATAGCTGGACCTACAATGAGCAGTTCTTC
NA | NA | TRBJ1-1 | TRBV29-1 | CSVEDEGRTSLNTEAFF | TGCAGCGTTGAAGACGAGGGCCGAACCAGTCTTAACACTGAAGCTTTCTTT
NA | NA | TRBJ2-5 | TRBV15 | CATSRDGAASETQYF | TGTGCCACCAGCAGAGATGGGGCAGCGTCGGAGACCCAGTACTTC
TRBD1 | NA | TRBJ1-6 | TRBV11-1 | CASSQTGGSSPLHF | TGTGCCAGCAGCCAGACAGGGGGTAGTTCACCCCTCCACTTT
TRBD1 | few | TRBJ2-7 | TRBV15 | CATSSGTDEQYF | TGTGCCACCAGCTCCGGGACAGACGAGCAGTACTTC
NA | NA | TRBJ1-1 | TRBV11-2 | CASSLEGTNTEAFF | TGTGCCAGCAGCTTAGAGGGCACGAACACTGAAGCTTTCTTT
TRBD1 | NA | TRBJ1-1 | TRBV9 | CASSRTGTGLSEAFF | TGTGCCAGCAGCCGGACCGGGACAGGGTTGTCTGAAGCTTTCTTT
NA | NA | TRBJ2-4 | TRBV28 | CASSLLNIQYF | TGTGCCAGCAGTTTACTGAACATTCAGTACTTC
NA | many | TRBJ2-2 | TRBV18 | CASSPSRSNTGELFF | TGTGCCAGCTCCCCTTCGAGGTCCAACACCGGGGAGCTGTTTTTT
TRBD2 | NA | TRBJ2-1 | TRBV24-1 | CATSDLRSSREGLNSYNEQFF | TGTGCCACCAGTGATTTGCGGTCGTCGCGGGAGGGCCTAAATTCCTACAATGAGCAGTTCTTC
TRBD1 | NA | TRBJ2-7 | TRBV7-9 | CASSSTGGIFYEQYF | TGTGCCAGCAGCTCCACAGGGGGAATCTTCTACGAGCAGTACTTC
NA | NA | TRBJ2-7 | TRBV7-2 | CASSLGVTAADEQYF | TGTGCCAGCAGCCTAGGGGTAACTGCCGCGGACGAGCAGTACTTC
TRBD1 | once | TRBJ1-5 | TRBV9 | CASSAGTGMGNQPQHF | TGTGCCAGCAGCGCCGGGACAGGGATGGGCAATCAGCCCCAGCATTTT
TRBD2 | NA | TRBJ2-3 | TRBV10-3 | CAIRVAGDVGDTQYF | TGTGCCATCAGGGTAGCGGGAGACGTAGGAGATACGCAGTATTTT
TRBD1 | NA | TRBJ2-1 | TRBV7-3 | CASSPLWTGHAYNEQFF | TGTGCCAGCAGCCCACTTTGGACAGGTCATGCCTACAATGAGCAGTTCTTC
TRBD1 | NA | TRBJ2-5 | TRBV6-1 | CASSESGTGRGKTQYF | TGTGCCAGCAGTGAATCCGGGACAGGAAGGGGAAAGACCCAGTACTTC
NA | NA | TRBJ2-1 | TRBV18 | CASSDSVSYNEQFF | TGTGCCAGCTCAGACTCAGTCTCCTACAATGAGCAGTTCTTC